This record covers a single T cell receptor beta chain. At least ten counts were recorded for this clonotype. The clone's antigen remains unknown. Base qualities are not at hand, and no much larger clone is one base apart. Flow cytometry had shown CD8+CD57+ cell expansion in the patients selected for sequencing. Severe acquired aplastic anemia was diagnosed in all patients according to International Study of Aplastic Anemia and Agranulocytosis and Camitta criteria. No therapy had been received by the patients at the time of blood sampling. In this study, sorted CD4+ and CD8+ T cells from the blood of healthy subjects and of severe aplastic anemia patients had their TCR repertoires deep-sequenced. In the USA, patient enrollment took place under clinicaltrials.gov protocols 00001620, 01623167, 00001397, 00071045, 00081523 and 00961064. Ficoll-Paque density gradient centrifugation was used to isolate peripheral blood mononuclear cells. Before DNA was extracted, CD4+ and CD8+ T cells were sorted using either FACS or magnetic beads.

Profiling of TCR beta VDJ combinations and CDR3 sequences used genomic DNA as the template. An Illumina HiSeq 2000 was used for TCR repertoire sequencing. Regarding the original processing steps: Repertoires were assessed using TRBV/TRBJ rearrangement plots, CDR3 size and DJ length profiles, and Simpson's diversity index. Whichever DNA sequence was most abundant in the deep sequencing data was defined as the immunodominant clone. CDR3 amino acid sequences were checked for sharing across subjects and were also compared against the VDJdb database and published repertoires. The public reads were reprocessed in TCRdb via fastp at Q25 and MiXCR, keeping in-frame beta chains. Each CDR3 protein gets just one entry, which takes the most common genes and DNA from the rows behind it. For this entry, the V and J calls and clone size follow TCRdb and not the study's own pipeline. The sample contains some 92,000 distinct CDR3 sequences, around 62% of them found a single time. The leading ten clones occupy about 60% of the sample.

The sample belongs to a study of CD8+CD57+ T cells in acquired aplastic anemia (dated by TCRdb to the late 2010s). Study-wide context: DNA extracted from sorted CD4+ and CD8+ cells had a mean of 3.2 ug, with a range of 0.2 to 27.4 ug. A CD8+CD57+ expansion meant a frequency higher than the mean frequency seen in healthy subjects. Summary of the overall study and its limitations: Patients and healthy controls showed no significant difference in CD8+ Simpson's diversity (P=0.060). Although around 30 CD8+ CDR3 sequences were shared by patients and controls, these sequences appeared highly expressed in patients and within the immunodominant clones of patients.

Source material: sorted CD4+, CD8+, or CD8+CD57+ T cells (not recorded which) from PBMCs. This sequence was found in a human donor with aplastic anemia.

The sequenced DNA: TGCAGTGCTAGCCCCCCGACAGGGGACCATAATTCACCCCTCCACTTT. The encoded protein is CSASPPTGDHNSPLHF. The chain is encoded by TRBV20-1 joined to TRBJ1-6; TRBD1 aligns with 8 central bases. CDR1 DFQATT and CDR2 SNEGSKA are derived from the germline V gene (reference sequence). Including cysteine and phenylalanine, the CDR3 has 16 amino acids. Only the CDR3 region is kept as DNA, spanning 48 bases read in frame from base 1. V and J are trimmed by 3 bases and 5 bases, and the gene matches miss 9 bases of the junction.